These T cell receptor beta chains were read from a single sample in a study of shared clonotypes between healthy human individuals. Assay used: immunoSEQ multiplex PCR; TCRdb lists only in-frame clones, some missing. The sample includes about 1 million clones, around four fifths of them seen just once. The source material was memory CD4+ T cells sorted from blood. The receptors come from a man between 18 and 29 years old in good health. Each CDR3 is given with its conserved first and last residue.

>TRBV11-2
CASTVGLAGGDTQYF
>TRBV6-1
CASMSGQNSPLHF
>TRBV5-8
CASSLGQGSYNEQFF
>TRBV19
CASSNRQANEKLFF
>TRBV5-1
CASSLAGMWIDTQYF
>TRBV9
CASSPTSGVTEAFF
>TRBV4-2
CASSSRTGGMNTEAFF
>TRBV11-2
CASSLGVTGNTIYF
>TRBV5-1
CASSLAQAVNTEAFF
>TRBV30
CAWTKGGPSYEQYF
>TRBV19
CASSRLAGGSTDTQYF
>TRBV6-6
CASTPGAPYEQYF
>TRBV5-1
CASREDVASSYEQYF
>TRBV30
CAWARSTNEKLFF
>TRBV2
CASSEDGGPSEKLFF
>TRBV29-1
CSVVWTGTEAFF
>TRBV5-6
CASSFVGTDTQYF
>TRBV19
CASNPGGYADTQYF
>TRBV6-6
CASSQGGGYYGYTF
>TRBV30
CAWSVVQSTDTQYF
>TRBV5-6
CASSSGQGECSGNTIYF
>TRBV19
CASSPVGGNTEAFF
>TRBV6-1
CASSETGTGGRGGYTF
>TRBV27
CASSFYTGGGEKLFF
>TRBV7-2
CASSSSGGNSYEQYF
>TRBV4-1
CASSQVILAAYNEQFF
>TRBV19
CATQKQAGNTEAFF
>TRBV20-1
CSAGSLETQYF
>TRBV30
CAWSRRSPGQGDSPLHF
>TRBV10-3
CAISESGGGNQPQHF
>TRBV5-1
CASKGPRAGELFF
>TRBV2
CASSGSGGAGANVLTF
>TRBV9
CASSVRAGGISDTQYF
>TRBV7-8
CASSFNLAGSAYEQYF
>TRBV19
CASSISQGGSNQPQHF
>TRBV7-8
CASSLDSGTSQPQHF
>TRBV5-8
CASSPDRGVNQPQHF
>TRBV5-4
CASSLEITSGGYNEQFF
>TRBV5-4
CASSLGLAGGYEQYF
>TRBV30
CACFGSSGTHEQFF
>TRBV6-1
CASSEEGQGRNSPLHF
>TRBV5-5
CASSFNGPSYEQYF
>TRBV5-1
CASSWTAISGGWDNEQFF
>TRBV12-5
CASGFTGGGETQYF